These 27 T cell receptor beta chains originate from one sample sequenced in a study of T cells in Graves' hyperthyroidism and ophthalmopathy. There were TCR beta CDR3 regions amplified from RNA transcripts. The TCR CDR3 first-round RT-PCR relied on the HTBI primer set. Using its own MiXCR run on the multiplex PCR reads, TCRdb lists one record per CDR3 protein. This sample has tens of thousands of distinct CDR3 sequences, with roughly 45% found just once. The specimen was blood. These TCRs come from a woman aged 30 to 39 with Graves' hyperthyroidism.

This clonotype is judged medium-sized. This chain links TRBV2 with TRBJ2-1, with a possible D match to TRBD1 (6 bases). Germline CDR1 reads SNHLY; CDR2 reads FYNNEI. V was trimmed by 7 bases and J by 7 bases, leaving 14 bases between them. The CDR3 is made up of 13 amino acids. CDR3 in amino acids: CASKGDRMNEQFF. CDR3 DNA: TGTGCCAGCAAGGGGGATCGGATGAATGAGCAGTTCTTC. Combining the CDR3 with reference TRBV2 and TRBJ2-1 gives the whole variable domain EPEVTQTPSHQVTQMGQEVILRCVPISNHLYFYWYRQILGQKVEFLVSFYNNEISEKSEIFDDQFSVERPDGSNFTLKIRSTKLEDSAMYFCASKGDRMNEQFFGPGTRLTVL.

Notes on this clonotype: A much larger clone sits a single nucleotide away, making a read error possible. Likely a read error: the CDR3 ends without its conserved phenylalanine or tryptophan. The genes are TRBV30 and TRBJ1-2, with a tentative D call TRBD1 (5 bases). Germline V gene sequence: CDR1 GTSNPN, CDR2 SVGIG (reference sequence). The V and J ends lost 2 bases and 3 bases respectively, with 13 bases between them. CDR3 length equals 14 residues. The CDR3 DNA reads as TGTGCCTGGAGTCCACCGACAGCGGACTATGGCTACACCTGC. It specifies CAWSPPTADYGYTC.

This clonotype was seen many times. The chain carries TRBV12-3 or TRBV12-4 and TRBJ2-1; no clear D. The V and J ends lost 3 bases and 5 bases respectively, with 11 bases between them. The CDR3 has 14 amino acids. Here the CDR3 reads CASSFNPINNEQFF. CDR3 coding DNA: TGTGCCAGCAGTTTTAACCCGATTAACAATGAGCAGTTCTTC.

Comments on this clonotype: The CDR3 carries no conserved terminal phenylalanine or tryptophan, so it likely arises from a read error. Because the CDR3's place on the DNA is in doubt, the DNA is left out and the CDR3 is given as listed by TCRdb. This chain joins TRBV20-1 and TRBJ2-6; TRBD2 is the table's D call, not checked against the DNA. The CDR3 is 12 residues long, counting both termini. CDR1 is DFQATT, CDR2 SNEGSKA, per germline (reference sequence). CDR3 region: CSARGALGGMTS.

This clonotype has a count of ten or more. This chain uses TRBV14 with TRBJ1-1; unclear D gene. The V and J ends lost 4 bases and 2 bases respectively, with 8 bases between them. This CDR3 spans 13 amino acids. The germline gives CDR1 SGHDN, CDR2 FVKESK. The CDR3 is CASSRQVNTEAFF. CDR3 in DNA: TGTGCCAGCAGCCGGCAGGTCAACACTGAAGCTTTCTTT.

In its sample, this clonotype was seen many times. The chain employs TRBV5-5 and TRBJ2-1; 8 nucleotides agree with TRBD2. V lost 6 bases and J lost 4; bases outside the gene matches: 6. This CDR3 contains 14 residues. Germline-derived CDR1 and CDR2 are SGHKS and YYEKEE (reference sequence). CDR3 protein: CASTPGGVYNEQFF. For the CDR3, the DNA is TGTGCCAGCACCCCGGGGGGGGTTTACAATGAGCAGTTCTTC.

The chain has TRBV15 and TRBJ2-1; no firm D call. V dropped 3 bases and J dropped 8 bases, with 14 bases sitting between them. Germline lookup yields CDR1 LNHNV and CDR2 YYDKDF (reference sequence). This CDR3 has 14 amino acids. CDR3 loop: CATSSPSAGDEQFF. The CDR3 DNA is TGTGCCACCAGCAGCCCCTCCGCCGGTGATGAGCAGTTCTTC.

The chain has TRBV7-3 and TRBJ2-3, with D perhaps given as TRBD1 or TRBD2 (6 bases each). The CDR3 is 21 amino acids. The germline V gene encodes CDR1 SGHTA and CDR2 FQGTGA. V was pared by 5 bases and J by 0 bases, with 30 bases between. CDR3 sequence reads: CASSTRTLRTIPGTSTDTQYF. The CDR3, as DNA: TGTGCCAGCAGCACACGAACTCTCAGGACTATCCCCGGGACAAGCACAGATACGCAGTATTTT.

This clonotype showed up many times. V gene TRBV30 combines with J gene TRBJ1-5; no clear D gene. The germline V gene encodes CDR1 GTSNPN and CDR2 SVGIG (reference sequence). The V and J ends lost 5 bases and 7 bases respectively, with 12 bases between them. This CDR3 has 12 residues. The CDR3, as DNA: TGTGCCTGGCGACTGACCGGCCAGCCCCAGCATTTT. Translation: CAWRLTGQPQHF.

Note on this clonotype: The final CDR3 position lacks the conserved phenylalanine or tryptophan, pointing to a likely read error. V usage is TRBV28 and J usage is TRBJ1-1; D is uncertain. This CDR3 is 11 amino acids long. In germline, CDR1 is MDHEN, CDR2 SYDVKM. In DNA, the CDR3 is TGCGCCAGCAGTTTATACGGTGAAGCTTTCTTG. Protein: CASSLYGEAFL.

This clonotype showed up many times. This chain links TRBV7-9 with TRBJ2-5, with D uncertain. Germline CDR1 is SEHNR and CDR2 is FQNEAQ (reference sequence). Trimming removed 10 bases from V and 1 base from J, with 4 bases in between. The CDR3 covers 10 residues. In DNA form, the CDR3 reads TGTGCCATCTCCCAAGAGACCCAGTACTTC. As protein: CAISQETQYF.

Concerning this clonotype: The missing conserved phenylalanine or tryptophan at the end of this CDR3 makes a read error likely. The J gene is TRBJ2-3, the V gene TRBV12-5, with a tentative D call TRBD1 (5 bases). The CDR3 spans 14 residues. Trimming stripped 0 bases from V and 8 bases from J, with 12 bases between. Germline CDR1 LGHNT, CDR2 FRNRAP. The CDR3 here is CASGLVATVGTQYL. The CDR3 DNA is TGTGCTAGTGGTTTGGTAGCGACAGTAGGTACGCAGTATCTT.

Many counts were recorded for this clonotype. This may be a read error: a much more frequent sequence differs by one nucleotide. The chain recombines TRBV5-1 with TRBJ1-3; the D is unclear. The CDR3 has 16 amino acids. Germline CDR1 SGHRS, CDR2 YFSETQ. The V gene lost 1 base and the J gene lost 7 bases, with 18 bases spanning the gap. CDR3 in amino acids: CASSLSHGRGGNTIYF. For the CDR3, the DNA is TGCGCCAGCAGCTTGTCCCACGGACGGGGAGGGAACACCATATATTTT.

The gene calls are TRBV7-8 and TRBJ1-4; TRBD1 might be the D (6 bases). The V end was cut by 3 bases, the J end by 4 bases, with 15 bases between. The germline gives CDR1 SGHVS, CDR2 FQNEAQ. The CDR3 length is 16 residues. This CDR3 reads CASSFPRAGDNEKLFF. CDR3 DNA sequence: TGTGCCAGCAGCTTCCCCCGGGCAGGGGATAATGAAAAACTGTTTTTT.

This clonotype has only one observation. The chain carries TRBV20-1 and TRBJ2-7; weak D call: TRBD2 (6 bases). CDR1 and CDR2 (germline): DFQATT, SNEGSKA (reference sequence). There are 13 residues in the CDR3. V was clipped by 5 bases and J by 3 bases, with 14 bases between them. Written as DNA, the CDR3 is TGCAGTGCTCGAGGGGAGGACATCTACGAGCAGTACTTC. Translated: CSARGEDIYEQYF.

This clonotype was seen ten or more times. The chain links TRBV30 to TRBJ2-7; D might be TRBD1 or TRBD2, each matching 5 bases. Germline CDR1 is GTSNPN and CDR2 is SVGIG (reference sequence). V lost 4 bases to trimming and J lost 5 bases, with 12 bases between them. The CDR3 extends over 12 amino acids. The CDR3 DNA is TGTGCCTGGATGTGGGGGAGCGACGAGCAGTACTTC. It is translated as CAWMWGSDEQYF.

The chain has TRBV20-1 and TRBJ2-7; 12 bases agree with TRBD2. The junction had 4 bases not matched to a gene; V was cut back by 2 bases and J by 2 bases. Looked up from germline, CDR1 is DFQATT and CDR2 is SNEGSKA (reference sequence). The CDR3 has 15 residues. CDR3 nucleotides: TGCAGTGCTAGACTAGCGGGAGGGAATCCCTACGAGCAGTACTTC. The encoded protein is CSARLAGGNPYEQYF.

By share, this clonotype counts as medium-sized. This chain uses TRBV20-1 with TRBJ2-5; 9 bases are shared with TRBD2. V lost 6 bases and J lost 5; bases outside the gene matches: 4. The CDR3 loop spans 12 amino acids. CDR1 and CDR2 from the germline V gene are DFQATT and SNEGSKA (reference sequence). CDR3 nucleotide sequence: TGCAGTGCCAGGACTAGCGCGGAGACCCAGTACTTC. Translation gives CSARTSAETQYF.

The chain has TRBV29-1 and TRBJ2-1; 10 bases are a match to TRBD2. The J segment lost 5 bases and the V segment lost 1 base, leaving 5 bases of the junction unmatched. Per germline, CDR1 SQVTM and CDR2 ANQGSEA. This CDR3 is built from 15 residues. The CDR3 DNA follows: TGCAGCGTTGAAGGAGGACTAGCGGAAGACAATGAGCAGTTCTTC. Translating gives CSVEGGLAEDNEQFF.

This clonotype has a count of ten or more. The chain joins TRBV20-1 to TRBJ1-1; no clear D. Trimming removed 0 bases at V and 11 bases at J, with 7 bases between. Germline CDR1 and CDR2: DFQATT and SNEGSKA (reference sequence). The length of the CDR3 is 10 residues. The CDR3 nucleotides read TGCAGTGCTAGAGATCATCGGGCTTTCTTT. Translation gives CSARDHRAFF.

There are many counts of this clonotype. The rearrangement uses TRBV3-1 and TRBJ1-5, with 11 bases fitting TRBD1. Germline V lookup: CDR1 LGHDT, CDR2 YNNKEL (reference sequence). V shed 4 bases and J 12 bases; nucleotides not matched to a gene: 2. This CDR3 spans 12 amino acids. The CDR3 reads CASSLGQGDQHF. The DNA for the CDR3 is TGTGCCAGCAGCCTGGGACAGGGGGACCAGCATTTT.

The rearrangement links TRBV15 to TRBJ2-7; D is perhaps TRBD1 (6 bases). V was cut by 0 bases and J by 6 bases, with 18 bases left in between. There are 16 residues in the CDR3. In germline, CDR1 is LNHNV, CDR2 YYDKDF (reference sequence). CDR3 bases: TGTGCCACCAGCAGAGATCTTGGTGGGGGCAGGGGCGAGCAGTACTTC. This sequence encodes CATSRDLGGGRGEQYF.

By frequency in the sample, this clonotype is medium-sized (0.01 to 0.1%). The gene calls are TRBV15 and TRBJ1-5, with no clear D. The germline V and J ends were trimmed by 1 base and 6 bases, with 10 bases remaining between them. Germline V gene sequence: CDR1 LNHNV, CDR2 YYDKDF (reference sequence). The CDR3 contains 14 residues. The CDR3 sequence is CATSRGTVGQPQHF. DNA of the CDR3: TGTGCCACCAGCAGAGGGACCGTGGGTCAGCCCCAGCATTTT.

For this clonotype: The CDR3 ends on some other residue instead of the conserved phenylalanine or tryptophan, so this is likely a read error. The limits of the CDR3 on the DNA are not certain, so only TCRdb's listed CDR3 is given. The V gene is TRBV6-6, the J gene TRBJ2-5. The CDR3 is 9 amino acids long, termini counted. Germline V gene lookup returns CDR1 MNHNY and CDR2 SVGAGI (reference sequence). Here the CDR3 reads CASSYSQST.

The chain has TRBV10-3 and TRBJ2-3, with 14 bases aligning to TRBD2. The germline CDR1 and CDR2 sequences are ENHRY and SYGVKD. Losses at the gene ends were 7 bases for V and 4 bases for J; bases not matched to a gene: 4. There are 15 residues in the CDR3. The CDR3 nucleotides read TGTGCCATCAACATGGGACTAGCGGGAGCAGATACGCAGTATTTT. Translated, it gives CAINMGLAGADTQYF.

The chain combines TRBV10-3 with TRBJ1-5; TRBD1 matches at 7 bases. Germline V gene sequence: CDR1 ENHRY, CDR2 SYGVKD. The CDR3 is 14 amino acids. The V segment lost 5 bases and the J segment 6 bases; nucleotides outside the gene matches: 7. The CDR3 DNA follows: TGTGCCATCAGTTTAACAGGGGTGGGTCAGCCCCAGCATTTT. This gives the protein CAISLTGVGQPQHF.

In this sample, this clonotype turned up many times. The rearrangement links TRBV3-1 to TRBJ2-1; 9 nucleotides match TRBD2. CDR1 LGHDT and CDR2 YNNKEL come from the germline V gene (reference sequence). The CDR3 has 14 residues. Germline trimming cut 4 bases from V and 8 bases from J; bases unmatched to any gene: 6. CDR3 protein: CASSRREGSDEQFF. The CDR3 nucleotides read TGTGCCAGCAGCCGGCGGGAGGGTTCGGATGAGCAGTTCTTC.